Presented here are 5 T cell receptor beta chains from one specimen sequenced in a study of T cell clusters in autoimmune cytopenias. Each sample's input was around 270 ng genomic DNA, some 40,000 genome equivalents. TRB was amplified by touch-down multiplex PCR, primer pools A and B combined. TCRdb derives one entry per CDR3 protein from the multiplex PCR reads, leaving out DNA. The sample's table shows around 7,500 distinct CDR3 sequences. The same sample was also studied in work on T cell repertoires in aging, cancer and after chemotherapy.

Sequencing was done on a sample of peripheral blood. The receptors were gathered from a human donor with an autoimmune cytopenia or autoimmune hepatitis (not recorded which).

This sequence joins TRBV11-2 and TRBJ1-1. The CDR3 spans 14 residues. Per the germline V gene, CDR1 is SGHAT and CDR2 is FQNNGV. CDR3 sequence reads: CASSLGQRNTEAFF.

This sequence joins TRBV30 and TRBJ1-1; the TRBD1 assignment by TCRdb is unverifiable without DNA. Germline V CDR1 and CDR2: GTSNPN, SVGIG (reference sequence). This CDR3 comprises 13 residues. CDR3 sequence reads: CAWKGDSPSEAFF.

The J gene is TRBJ1-1, the V gene TRBV11-1; TCRdb calls TRBD1, which cannot be checked without DNA. This CDR3 region has 14 residues. Germline V gives CDR1 SGHAT, CDR2 FQDESV (reference sequence). Here the CDR3 reads CASSPTGAARKAFF.

The V call is TRBV20-1, the J call TRBJ2-7; checking the TCRdb D call of TRBD1 is not possible without DNA. The CDR3 runs 14 residues. Germline V gene sequence: CDR1 DFQATT, CDR2 SNEGSKA (reference sequence). The CDR3 protein is CSARDRVKGDEQYF.

V gene TRBV13 combines with J gene TRBJ2-2; absent DNA, TCRdb's TRBD1 call cannot be checked. The CDR3 has 15 residues. Germline values: CDR1 PRHDT, CDR2 FYEKMQ (reference sequence). The CDR3 loop is CASSWDRANTGELFF.